A selection of T cell receptor beta chains follows, all from one sample in a study of blood T cell repertoires in COVID-19. The data were produced by immunoSEQ multiplex PCR, yet TCRdb's version contains in-frame clones alone and is incomplete. Among tens of thousands of clones, roughly nine tenths were seen once, and the ten largest hold 7.3%. Sequences were obtained from peripheral blood. These receptors were obtained from a man aged 40-49 years with COVID-19, enrolled during active disease. Both conserved end residues are part of each CDR3. The D gene is left open where the match is weak. Clone sizes are given selectively: once, few, many, or a class where the clone is expanded.

CDR3nt: TGCGCCAGCAACGTGGGAGAATTGACAGATACGCAGTATTTT; CDR3aa: CASNVGELTDTQYF; v_gene: TRBV5-1; j_gene: TRBJ2-3; abundance: .; d_gene: .
CDR3nt: TGTGCCAGTCCCTCCAGGACTGAAGCTTTCTTT; CDR3aa: CASPSRTEAFF; v_gene: TRBV19; j_gene: TRBJ1-1; abundance: .; d_gene: .
CDR3nt: TGTGCCAGCAGCCAAGGGGGACTAGCGGGGGGACGGTTAGCCAAAAACATTCAGTACTTC; CDR3aa: CASSQGGLAGGRLAKNIQYF; v_gene: TRBV4-2; j_gene: TRBJ2-4; abundance: .; d_gene: TRBD2
CDR3nt: TGTGCCAGCAGCCAAGCCGCCAGCTCCTACGAGCAGTACTTC; CDR3aa: CASSQAASSYEQYF; v_gene: TRBV3-1/TRBV3-2; j_gene: TRBJ2-7; abundance: .; d_gene: .
CDR3nt: TGCGCCAGCAGCCAAGATCGGGGGGCGAGAGGCAATCAGCCCCAGCATTTT; CDR3aa: CASSQDRGARGNQPQHF; v_gene: TRBV4-1; j_gene: TRBJ1-5; abundance: .; d_gene: .
CDR3nt: TGTGCCAGCAGTTTCGGGCAGGGAGGTGAAAAACTGTTTTTT; CDR3aa: CASSFGQGGEKLFF; v_gene: TRBV28; j_gene: TRBJ1-4; abundance: .; d_gene: .
CDR3nt: TGTGCCAGCAGCCAAGCTCTAGCGGGGAATGCAGATACGCAGTATTTT; CDR3aa: CASSQALAGNADTQYF; v_gene: TRBV3-1/TRBV3-2; j_gene: TRBJ2-3; abundance: .; d_gene: TRBD2
CDR3nt: TGTGCCAGCAGCTTACAGGGTTATAATTCACCCCTCCACTTT; CDR3aa: CASSLQGYNSPLHF; v_gene: TRBV7-9; j_gene: TRBJ1-6; abundance: .; d_gene: .
CDR3nt: TGTGCCAGCAGCTTAGTACAGGACAATGAGCAGTTCTTC; CDR3aa: CASSLVQDNEQFF; v_gene: TRBV11-2; j_gene: TRBJ2-1; abundance: .; d_gene: .
CDR3nt: TGTGCCAGCAGTTTAATGCGGAACACTGAAGCTTTCTTT; CDR3aa: CASSLMRNTEAFF; v_gene: TRBV27; j_gene: TRBJ1-1; abundance: .; d_gene: .
CDR3nt: TGCGCCAGCAGTGAGTCGGTAGGGGACACTGAAGCTTTCTTT; CDR3aa: CASSESVGDTEAFF; v_gene: TRBV10-1; j_gene: TRBJ1-1; abundance: .; d_gene: .
CDR3nt: TGTGCCAGCAGTCTGACTAGCGGGAGCTCCTACGAGCAGTACTTC; CDR3aa: CASSLTSGSSYEQYF; v_gene: TRBV27; j_gene: TRBJ2-7; abundance: .; d_gene: TRBD2
CDR3nt: TGTGCCAGTAGAGGGGCCACAGATACGCAGTATTTT; CDR3aa: CASRGATDTQYF; v_gene: TRBV19; j_gene: TRBJ2-3; abundance: .; d_gene: .
CDR3nt: TGCGCCAGCAGCCAAGTATTGGGACAGAGCTCCTACGAGCAGTACTTC; CDR3aa: CASSQVLGQSSYEQYF; v_gene: TRBV4-1; j_gene: TRBJ2-7; abundance: .; d_gene: TRBD1
CDR3nt: TGTGCCAGCAGTTACGTAGGCCAGGCCAGCGGGGGCTACACCTTC; CDR3aa: CASSYVGQASGGYTF; v_gene: TRBV6-5; j_gene: TRBJ1-2; abundance: .; d_gene: .
CDR3nt: TGTGCCAGTACCCGGGACAGCCTCTATGGCTACACCTTC; CDR3aa: CASTRDSLYGYTF; v_gene: TRBV19; j_gene: TRBJ1-2; abundance: .; d_gene: TRBD1
CDR3nt: TGTGCCAGCAGCGAAGGGTCGACAGGGATTTCCTACGAGCAGTACTTC; CDR3aa: CASSEGSTGISYEQYF; v_gene: TRBV6-1; j_gene: TRBJ2-7; abundance: .; d_gene: TRBD1
CDR3nt: TGTGCCACCAGTGGCGGGGGGTGGGAGACCCAGTACTTC; CDR3aa: CATSGGGWETQYF; v_gene: TRBV24-1; j_gene: TRBJ2-5; abundance: .; d_gene: TRBD2
CDR3nt: TGTGCCAGTAGTCGGTCAGGGGGCCAAGAGACCCAGTACTTC; CDR3aa: CASSRSGGQETQYF; v_gene: TRBV19; j_gene: TRBJ2-5; abundance: .; d_gene: TRBD1
CDR3nt: TGTGCCTGGAGTGCCGTTCAGCACAGGGACTACGAGCAGTACTTC; CDR3aa: CAWSAVQHRDYEQYF; v_gene: TRBV30; j_gene: TRBJ2-7; abundance: once; d_gene: .
CDR3nt: TGTGCCAGCAGCCAACAACCCGGGACAGTTGACGAGCAGTACTTC; CDR3aa: CASSQQPGTVDEQYF; v_gene: TRBV3-1/TRBV3-2; j_gene: TRBJ2-7; abundance: once; d_gene: TRBD1
CDR3nt: TGTGCCAGCAGCTTAGAGGGAGAACTGTTTTTT; CDR3aa: CASSLEGELFF; v_gene: TRBV7-9; j_gene: TRBJ1-4; abundance: .; d_gene: .
CDR3nt: TGTGCCAGCAGTTCAACCGGGACTACGAACACCGGGGAGCTGTTTTTT; CDR3aa: CASSSTGTTNTGELFF; v_gene: TRBV28; j_gene: TRBJ2-2; abundance: .; d_gene: TRBD2
CDR3nt: TGTGCCAGCAGCCTAGGGACAGATTCTGGAAACACCATATATTTT; CDR3aa: CASSLGTDSGNTIYF; v_gene: TRBV7-6; j_gene: TRBJ1-3; abundance: .; d_gene: TRBD1
CDR3nt: TGTGCCACCAGTCGAGACAGGGGGGGACAGCCCCAGCATTTT; CDR3aa: CATSRDRGGQPQHF; v_gene: TRBV24-1; j_gene: TRBJ1-5; abundance: once; d_gene: TRBD1
CDR3nt: TGTGCCAGCAGCGTAGCCAGCGGCGAGACGGGCGAGCAGTACTTC; CDR3aa: CASSVASGETGEQYF; v_gene: TRBV9; j_gene: TRBJ2-7; abundance: .; d_gene: .
CDR3nt: TGTGCCAGCAGTGATCCCTTCGAGCAGTACTTC; CDR3aa: CASSDPFEQYF; v_gene: TRBV25-1; j_gene: TRBJ2-7; abundance: .; d_gene: .
CDR3nt: TGTGCCAGCAGTCGAAGGGTAGCGGGGCCGGGGGATACGCAGTATTTT; CDR3aa: CASSRRVAGPGDTQYF; v_gene: TRBV6-6; j_gene: TRBJ2-3; abundance: .; d_gene: TRBD2
CDR3nt: TGCGCCAGCAGCTTGGGGCTAGCGGTCGGCGTGGGCGAGCAGTTCTTC; CDR3aa: CASSLGLAVGVGEQFF; v_gene: TRBV5-1; j_gene: TRBJ2-1; abundance: once; d_gene: TRBD2
CDR3nt: TGCGCCAGCAGCTCCGGACAGCTGGCGAACACCGGGGAGCTGTTTTTT; CDR3aa: CASSSGQLANTGELFF; v_gene: TRBV5-1; j_gene: TRBJ2-2; abundance: once; d_gene: .
CDR3nt: TGTGCCACCCTTGAGTGGGACAGCTATGGCTACACCTTC; CDR3aa: CATLEWDSYGYTF; v_gene: TRBV6-5; j_gene: TRBJ1-2; abundance: .; d_gene: TRBD1
CDR3nt: TGCGCCAGCAGCTTGCAGGAACCGAGCACAGATACGCAGTATTTT; CDR3aa: CASSLQEPSTDTQYF; v_gene: TRBV5-1; j_gene: TRBJ2-3; abundance: .; d_gene: .
CDR3nt: TGTGCCAGCAGCTTAGGGCCCGGCGGGGCCCTACAAGAGACCCAGTACTTC; CDR3aa: CASSLGPGGALQETQYF; v_gene: TRBV7-2; j_gene: TRBJ2-5; abundance: once; d_gene: .
CDR3nt: TGTGCCATCAGGACTAGCGGGGTGAGCGCAGATACGCAGTATTTT; CDR3aa: CAIRTSGVSADTQYF; v_gene: TRBV10-3; j_gene: TRBJ2-3; abundance: .; d_gene: TRBD2
CDR3nt: TGTGCCTGGGGACAGGGGACCTACGAGCAGTACTTC; CDR3aa: CAWGQGTYEQYF; v_gene: TRBV30; j_gene: TRBJ2-7; abundance: .; d_gene: TRBD1
CDR3nt: TGCGCCAGCAGCTTGGGGGTACAGGGACAAGAGACCCAGTACTTC; CDR3aa: CASSLGVQGQETQYF; v_gene: TRBV5-1; j_gene: TRBJ2-5; abundance: .; d_gene: .
CDR3nt: TGTGCCAGCAGCCAAGCGGTGGAGCAGTTCTTC; CDR3aa: CASSQAVEQFF; v_gene: TRBV3-1/TRBV3-2; j_gene: TRBJ2-1; abundance: .; d_gene: .
CDR3nt: TGTGCCAGCAAGGTCTCCCAGGGCCCTGAAGCTTTCTTT; CDR3aa: CASKVSQGPEAFF; v_gene: TRBV11-1; j_gene: TRBJ1-1; abundance: .; d_gene: .
CDR3nt: TGTGCCAGCAGTTACGGTCGGAGGGGCACTGAAGCTTTCTTT; CDR3aa: CASSYGRRGTEAFF; v_gene: TRBV6-5; j_gene: TRBJ1-1; abundance: few; d_gene: .
CDR3nt: TGCGCCAGCAGTGATAACGGGATTGAGCAGTTCTTC; CDR3aa: CASSDNGIEQFF; v_gene: TRBV10-2; j_gene: TRBJ2-1; abundance: .; d_gene: .
CDR3nt: TGCGCCAGCAGTTCCGACAGCTACGAGCAGTACTTC; CDR3aa: CASSSDSYEQYF; v_gene: TRBV5-1; j_gene: TRBJ2-7; abundance: .; d_gene: .
CDR3nt: TGTGCCAGTGTGCCAGGACTAGCGGCGAACACCGGGGAGCTGTTTTTT; CDR3aa: CASVPGLAANTGELFF; v_gene: TRBV19; j_gene: TRBJ2-2; abundance: .; d_gene: TRBD2
CDR3nt: TGTGCCAGTAGTAAAACTGGGACAGCACCATACAATGAGCAGTTCTTC; CDR3aa: CASSKTGTAPYNEQFF; v_gene: TRBV19; j_gene: TRBJ2-1; abundance: .; d_gene: TRBD1
CDR3nt: TGCGCCAGCAGCCAAGGACAGGGGAATTCACCCCTCCACTTT; CDR3aa: CASSQGQGNSPLHF; v_gene: TRBV4-1; j_gene: TRBJ1-6; abundance: .; d_gene: TRBD1
CDR3nt: TGTGCCAGCTCACCGTCACAGGGATTGGGCGGAGAGACCCAGTACTTC; CDR3aa: CASSPSQGLGGETQYF; v_gene: TRBV18; j_gene: TRBJ2-5; abundance: .; d_gene: .
CDR3nt: TGTGCCAGCAGCCCAACCGGGACATGGAAGAACATTCAGTACTTC; CDR3aa: CASSPTGTWKNIQYF; v_gene: TRBV28; j_gene: TRBJ2-4; abundance: .; d_gene: .
CDR3nt: TGCGCCAGCAGCCAAGTGCAAGGCGAGGGTGAAAAACTGTTTTTT; CDR3aa: CASSQVQGEGEKLFF; v_gene: TRBV5-1; j_gene: TRBJ1-4; abundance: .; d_gene: .
CDR3nt: TGTGCCAGCAGCCCAGGGGTTATTCCTGAAGCTTTCTTT; CDR3aa: CASSPGVIPEAFF; v_gene: TRBV6-5; j_gene: TRBJ1-1; abundance: .; d_gene: .
CDR3nt: TGTGCCAGCACGCAAGGACAAACCCAAGAGACCCAGTACTTC; CDR3aa: CASTQGQTQETQYF; v_gene: TRBV2; j_gene: TRBJ2-5; abundance: .; d_gene: .
CDR3nt: TGTGCCGCAGGCCCCGGAAGCACAGATACGCAGTATTTT; CDR3aa: CAAGPGSTDTQYF; v_gene: TRBV19; j_gene: TRBJ2-3; abundance: .; d_gene: .
CDR3nt: TGTGCCAGCAGCGCAGGTAGGGGTGGCAATCAGCCCCAGCATTTT; CDR3aa: CASSAGRGGNQPQHF; v_gene: TRBV7-2; j_gene: TRBJ1-5; abundance: .; d_gene: .
CDR3nt: TGTGCCTGGGCTACAGGGAAAGGTCAGCCCCAGCATTTT; CDR3aa: CAWATGKGQPQHF; v_gene: TRBV30; j_gene: TRBJ1-5; abundance: .; d_gene: .
CDR3nt: TGTGCCAGCAGCCACTCGGGCAGGGACACTGAAGCTTTCTTT; CDR3aa: CASSHSGRDTEAFF; v_gene: TRBV7-9; j_gene: TRBJ1-1; abundance: .; d_gene: .
CDR3nt: TGTGCCAGCTCACCCCGGGACCAGGGGGAGACCCAGTACTTC; CDR3aa: CASSPRDQGETQYF; v_gene: TRBV18; j_gene: TRBJ2-5; abundance: few; d_gene: .
CDR3nt: TGTGCCAGCAGCCAAGAGGGTAGCGGGGGGGCCTACTGGTCTGGGGCCAACGTCCTGACTTTC; CDR3aa: CASSQEGSGGAYWSGANVLTF; v_gene: TRBV3-1/TRBV3-2; j_gene: TRBJ2-6; abundance: .; d_gene: TRBD2
CDR3nt: TGTGCCAGCTCACCTCCGGGATCGCAAAGTAACTATGGCTACACCTTC; CDR3aa: CASSPPGSQSNYGYTF; v_gene: TRBV18; j_gene: TRBJ1-2; abundance: .; d_gene: .
CDR3nt: TGCGCCACCAAACCAGGTACGCAGTATTTT; CDR3aa: CATKPGTQYF; v_gene: TRBV23-1; j_gene: TRBJ2-3; abundance: .; d_gene: .
CDR3nt: TGTGCCAGCACCCTAGGGGGACCCTCCTCCTACGAGCAGTACTTC; CDR3aa: CASTLGGPSSYEQYF; v_gene: TRBV5-6; j_gene: TRBJ2-7; abundance: .; d_gene: .
CDR3nt: TGCAGCGTCCGGGACAGCGCCTACGAGCAGTACTTC; CDR3aa: CSVRDSAYEQYF; v_gene: TRBV29-1; j_gene: TRBJ2-7; abundance: .; d_gene: TRBD1